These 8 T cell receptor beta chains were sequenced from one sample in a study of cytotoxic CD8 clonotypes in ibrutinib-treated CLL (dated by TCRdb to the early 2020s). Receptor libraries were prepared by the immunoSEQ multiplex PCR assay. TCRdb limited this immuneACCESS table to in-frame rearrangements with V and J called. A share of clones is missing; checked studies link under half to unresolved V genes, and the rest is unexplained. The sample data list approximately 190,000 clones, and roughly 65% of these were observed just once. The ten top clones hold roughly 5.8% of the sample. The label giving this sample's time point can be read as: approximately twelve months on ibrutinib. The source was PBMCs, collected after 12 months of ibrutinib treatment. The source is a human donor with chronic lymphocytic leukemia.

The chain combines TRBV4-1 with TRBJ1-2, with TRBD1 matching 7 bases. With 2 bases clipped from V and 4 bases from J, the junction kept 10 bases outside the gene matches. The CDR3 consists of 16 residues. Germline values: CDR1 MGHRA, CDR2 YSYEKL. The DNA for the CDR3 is TGCGCCAGCAGCCAACCACCTCGACAGGGCGGCTATGGCTACACCTTC. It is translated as CASSQPPRQGGYGYTF.

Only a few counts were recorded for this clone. CDR3 sequence (DNA): TGCGCCAGCAGCTCGATAAGGACAGGGAGGAACACTGAAGCTTTCTTT. Amino acids: CASSSIRTGRNTEAFF. The rearrangement links TRBV5-1 to TRBJ1-1, with 8 bases that match TRBD1. The germline gives CDR1 SGHRS, CDR2 YFSETQ. CDR3 length: 16 residues. Losses at the gene ends were 3 bases for V and 1 base for J; bases not matched to a gene: 8.

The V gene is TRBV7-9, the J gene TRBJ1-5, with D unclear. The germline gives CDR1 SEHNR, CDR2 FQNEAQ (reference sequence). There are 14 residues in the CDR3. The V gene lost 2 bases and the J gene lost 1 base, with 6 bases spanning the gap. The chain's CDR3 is CASSLHGSNQPQHF. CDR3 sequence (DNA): TGTGCCAGCAGCTTACACGGGAGCAATCAGCCCCAGCATTTT. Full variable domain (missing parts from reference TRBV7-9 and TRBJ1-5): DTGVSQNPRHKITKRGQNVTFRCDPISEHNRLYWYRQTLGQGPEFLTYFQNEAQLEKSRLLSDRFSAERPKGSFSTLEIQRTEQGDSAMYLCASSLHGSNQPQHFGDGTRLSIL.

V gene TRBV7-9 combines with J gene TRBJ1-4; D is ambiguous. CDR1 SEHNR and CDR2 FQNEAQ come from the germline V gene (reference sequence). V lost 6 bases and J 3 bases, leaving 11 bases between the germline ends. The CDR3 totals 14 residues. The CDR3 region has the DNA TGTGCCAGCAGAATAGCAGGATCTAATGAAAAACTGTTTTTT. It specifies CASRIAGSNEKLFF.

The CDR3 region has the DNA TGTGCCAGCAGCTTTAGTCCAATGACAGCACCTTCACCCCTCCACTTT. Translation: CASSFSPMTAPSPLHF. The V call is TRBV11-2, the J call TRBJ1-6, with D possibly being TRBD1 (5 bases). This CDR3 has 16 amino acids. Germline V gene lookup returns CDR1 SGHAT and CDR2 FQNNGV. Trimming stripped 3 bases from V and 9 bases from J, with 18 bases between.

The CDR3 DNA is TGTGCCTGGAGGGGGTCGAACACCGGGGAGCTGTTTTTT. It encodes CAWRGSNTGELFF. V gene TRBV30 combines with J gene TRBJ2-2; D unresolved. From germline, CDR1 is GTSNPN and CDR2 SVGIG (reference sequence). The CDR3 totals 13 residues. Trimming shortened V by 3 bases and J by 0 bases, and 5 bases separated the two germline ends.

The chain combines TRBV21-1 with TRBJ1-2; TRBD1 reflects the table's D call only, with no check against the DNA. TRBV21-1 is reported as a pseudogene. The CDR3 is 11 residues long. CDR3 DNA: TGTGCCAGCAGATACACCTATGGCTACACCTTC. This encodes CASRYTYGYTF.

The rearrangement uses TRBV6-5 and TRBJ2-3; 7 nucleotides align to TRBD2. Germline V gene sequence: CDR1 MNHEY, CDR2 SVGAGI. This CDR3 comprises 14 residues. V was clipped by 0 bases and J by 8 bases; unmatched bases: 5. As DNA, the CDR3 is TGTGCCAGCAGTTACTCGAGCGGGGCGGGTACGCAGTATTTT. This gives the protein CASSYSSGAGTQYF.